There are many counts of the clone carrying this TCR beta chain. Its antigen is undetermined. Amplified regions were TCR beta CDR3 sequences from RNA transcripts. HTBI primers were used for first-round RT-PCR of the TCR CDR3. TCRdb passed the multiplex PCR reads through MiXCR, listing each CDR3 protein once. The sample holds about 290,000 distinct CDR3 sequences, about an eighth seen once. Hyperthyroidism patients were newly diagnosed, had disease duration under 2 months, and were aged 18 to 65 years. The PBMCs studied were ones that came from roughly 9.4 ml fresh peripheral blood. This entry is derived from a study of T cells in Graves' hyperthyroidism and ophthalmopathy. Study-level points and caveats: The majority of expanded thyroid clonotypes above 0.001 also appeared in blood. A model built on 13 V-J features separated ophthalmopathy from stable hyperthyroidism.

Sequencing input: blood. The origin of this receptor is a woman in her 30s with Graves' hyperthyroidism that later progressed to Graves' ophthalmopathy.

The DNA for the CDR3 is TGTGCCAGCAGTGAAGCGACTGGGCCAGAGCAGTTCTTC. Its protein product is CASSEATGPEQFF. This chain uses TRBV28 with TRBJ2-1; D gene unclear. Trimming pared 5 bases from V and 10 bases from J, leaving 15 bases between. CDR3 length: 13 amino acids. The V gene's germline CDR1 is MDHEN and CDR2 SYDVKM.